This T cell receptor (beta chain) emerged from a study of neurological immune-mediated disorders. Findings and caveats of the study: None of the CDR3 amino acid sequences of expanded clones were shared across subjects, and this suggested private repertoires in all groups.

The cDNA came from 5'RACE with 10-nucleotide random UMIs. Whenever a sequencing run was performed, it yielded over 190 million TCR-beta sequences from 15-18 subjects. Via MiXCR, TCRdb re-called the 5' RACE reads, giving one row per CDR3 protein. The sample consists of approximately 49,000 distinct CDR3 sequences, about 9% of them appearing once. V lost 3 bases and J 8 bases, leaving 4 bases between the germline ends. The CDR3 loop spans 11 amino acids. The time point was: longitudinal time-point 1 (baseline). PBMCs stored at -80 C, numbering 2 million, were the origin of the unsorted libraries. By frequency in the sample, this clonotype is medium-sized. The antigen is not known.

The chain links TRBV12-3 or TRBV12-4 to TRBJ1-4, with D unresolved. This sequence was found in a woman in her thirties or forties in good health. The specimen sequenced was PBMCs. Written as DNA, the CDR3 is TGTGCCAGCAGTTTGTACGAAAAACTGTTTTTT. Protein sequence: CASSLYEKLFF.